The TCR beta chain described here comes from a study of blood T cell repertoires in COVID-19 (dated by TCRdb to 2018 to 2021). As for the study more broadly: Samples covering the acute and convalescent phases of COVID-19 were provided by collaborators in the United States, Italy and Spain. The material from the prospective study consisted of cDNA or gDNA derived from T cells, B-cell-depleted T cells, or PBMCs. Subjects who had been exposed to COVID-19, were actively infected with it, or had recovered from it provided the deeply sampled blood TCRbeta repertoires that made up the dataset. The repertoires were released in a freely available public database intended as a resource for research on the immune response to SARS-CoV-2. The samples were drawn from the first 160 participants of the ongoing ImmuneRACE study and from 950 to 1,500 subjects provided by 6 global collaborators. Sample metadata almost always included a de-identified subject ID, COVID-19 status, age in years and sex. Where available, HLA class I and class II types were obtained from metadata supplied by the sample provider rather than from assay-based typing. What the research found in general, with its limitations: The quantity of clinical and demographic metadata differed by source and by participant and was supplied without curation.

TCRbeta CDR3 regions were amplified from genomic DNA by means of the immunoSEQ Assay, a bias-controlled multiplex PCR. The original methods were these. Nucleated cell counts per sample were estimated from amplification of reference gene primers within the assay. To quantify the absolute abundance of each unique TCRbeta CDR3 rearrangement, sequence reads were collapsed and filtered. For each sample, productive Simpson clonality was calculated by taking the square root of Simpson's diversity index across productive rearrangements. Drawn from immuneACCESS, this table holds only the in-frame rearrangements with V and J called that TCRdb kept. Clones are partly lost; checked studies trace under half to an unresolved V gene and leave the rest unexplained. V, J and clone size are those of that table, while D and trimming were read from the DNA. This sample holds roughly 410,000 clones; 89% were observed only once. 0.95% to 1.5% of the sample belongs to the ten largest clones.

Collaborating institutions collected whole blood in K2EDTA tubes following their own protocols. For TCRbeta analysis, collaborator samples were shipped as frozen whole blood, as isolated PBMCs, or as DNA extracted from either sample type. For this clone: The target of this receptor is not known. No clone much larger than this one lies a single base away; base qualities are absent.

CDR1 and CDR2, per the germline V gene (reference sequence), are LNHDA and SQIVND. At the junction V is shortened by 8 bases and J by 7 bases; bases outside the gene matches: 7. There are 14 amino acids in the CDR3, from cysteine to phenylalanine inclusive. The sequence is cut down to CDR3 DNA, 42 bases in frame from base 1. Source material: peripheral blood. This TCR was sampled from a man in his forties or fifties with acute or convalescent COVID-19. The rearranged chain carries TRBV19 and TRBJ1-5, and TRBD1 aligns with 11 junction nucleotides. The bases read TGTGCCAGTTGGGACAGGGGGAATATCCAGCCCCAGCATTTT. Its translation is CASWDRGNIQPQHF.